These 12 T cell receptor beta chains came from one sample sequenced in a study of neurological immune-mediated disorders. TCRdb itself ran the 5' RACE reads through MiXCR, one entry per CDR3 protein. Here the sample spans roughly 28,000 distinct CDR3 sequences, around 3.2% being singletons. The sample comprised PBMCs. Source of these receptors: a woman younger than 45 with multiple sclerosis.

This clonotype occurred many times. This sequence joins TRBV18 and TRBJ2-5; tentatively, D is TRBD2 (6 bases). The V end lost 3 bases, the J end lost 0 bases, and 11 bases lay between the germline ends. CDR1 and CDR2 (germline): KGHSH, LQKENI. The CDR3 loop spans 15 amino acids. The CDR3 region has the DNA TGTGCCAGCTCACCCCCGGGGAGGTACCAAGAGACCCAGTACTTC. Translated: CASSPPGRYQETQYF.

This clonotype was observed at least ten times. The chain employs TRBV6-5 and TRBJ2-3; D is ambiguous. The CDR3 is 13 residues long. Germline-derived CDR1 and CDR2 are MNHEY and SVGAGI. The V end was cut by 6 bases, the J end by 2 bases, with 9 bases between. The CDR3 loop is CASSPTNTDTQYF. The CDR3 nucleotides read TGTGCCAGCAGCCCGACAAACACAGATACGCAGTATTTT.

This clonotype was observed at least ten times. The chain links TRBV12-3 or TRBV12-4 to TRBJ1-6, with TRBD1 matching 8 bases. This CDR3 has 15 amino acids. With V trimmed by 5 bases and J by 9 bases, 9 bases remained unmatched. The CDR3 here is CASSPTGGYGSPLHF. As DNA, the CDR3 is TGTGCCAGCAGTCCAACAGGGGGTTACGGTTCACCCCTCCACTTT.

In this sample, this clonotype turned up many times. The junction does not match germline at one end; this may be a read error. The chain carries TRBV4-1 and TRBJ1-6, with 8 bases that match TRBD1. This CDR3 has 14 residues. In germline, CDR1 is MGHRA, CDR2 YSYEKL. CDR3 loop: CASSRGQGNSPLNF. DNA of the CDR3: TGCGCCAGCAGCCGAGGACAGGGAAATTCACCCCTCAACTTT.

This clonotype came up many times. This rearrangement joins TRBV11-2 to TRBJ2-7; the match to TRBD1 covers 10 bases. Germline CDR1 SGHAT, CDR2 FQNNGV. V shed 6 bases, J shed 4 bases, and the junction held 15 bases outside the gene matches. The CDR3 is made up of 17 amino acids. CDR3 in amino acids: CASRFGRGGTGVYEQYF. The CDR3 DNA sequence: TGTGCCAGCAGGTTCGGGCGGGGTGGGACAGGGGTTTACGAGCAGTACTTC. Together with reference TRBV11-2 and TRBJ2-7, the CDR3 gives the full variable domain: EAGVAQSPRYKIIEKRQSVAFWCNPISGHATLYWYQQILGQGPKLLIQFQNNGVVDDSQLPKDRFSAERLKGVDSTLKIQPAKLEDSAVYLCASRFGRGGTGVYEQYFGPGTRLTVT.

This clonotype came up many times. The chain joins TRBV20-1 to TRBJ2-1; 7 bases fit TRBD1. With 6 bases clipped from V and 7 bases from J, the junction kept 12 bases outside the gene matches. The germline V gene has CDR1 DFQATT and CDR2 SNEGSKA (reference sequence). This CDR3 comprises 14 residues. The CDR3 DNA reads as TGCAGTGCAAGCGGAACAGGGGTCTGGAATGAGCAGTTCTTC. The encoded protein is CSASGTGVWNEQFF.

This clonotype has at least ten counts. J is TRBJ1-6 and V is TRBV12-3 or TRBV12-4; TRBD1 aligns across 8 bases. V lost 3 bases and J lost 9; bases outside the gene matches: 4. CDR3 length: 14 amino acids. CDR3 coding DNA: TGTGCCAGCAGTTTCGTACAGGGGGGTTCACCCCTCCACTTT. Protein product: CASSFVQGGSPLHF.

This clonotype was counted at least ten times. CDR3 DNA: TGTGCCAGCAGTTACTCGGACAACTCCTACGAGCAGTACTTC. This gives the protein CASSYSDNSYEQYF. This chain connects TRBV6-2 or TRBV6-3 to TRBJ2-7; D is possibly TRBD1 (5 bases). The CDR3 is made up of 14 amino acids. Trimming shortened V by 0 bases and J by 0 bases, and 6 bases separated the two germline ends. CDR1 is MNHEY and CDR2 is SVGEGT in the germline V gene.

Remarks on this clonotype: This could be a read error, since a much larger clone is one nucleotide away. The chain couples TRBV7-2 to TRBJ2-6, with D possibly being TRBD1 (5 bases). Germline V gene sequence: CDR1 SGHTA, CDR2 FQGNSA. The CDR3 has 15 amino acids. DNA of the CDR3: TGTGCCAGCAGCTTCGGTGACTCTGGGGCCAAAGTCCTGACTTTC. Translated, it gives CASSFGDSGAKVLTF.

In its sample, this clonotype was seen many times. The V gene is TRBV18, the J gene TRBJ1-6; 7 bases are a match to TRBD1. This CDR3 contains 14 residues. Trimming removed 2 bases from V and 9 bases from J; junction bases left unmatched: 4. Germline lookup yields CDR1 KGHSH and CDR2 LQKENI. CDR3 in DNA: TGTGCCAGCTCACCAGCGGACAGGTCTTCACCCCTCCACTTT. This sequence encodes CASSPADRSSPLHF.

This clonotype was counted at least ten times. This rearrangement joins TRBV7-2 to TRBJ2-5; D might be TRBD2 (6 bases). This CDR3 contains 16 residues. The germline V and J ends were trimmed by 2 bases and 2 bases, with 15 bases remaining between them. In germline, CDR1 is SGHTA, CDR2 FQGNSA. Written as DNA, the CDR3 is TGTGCCAGCAGCTTACTCCCCAGGGCGGGACAAGAGACCCAGTACTTC. This encodes CASSLLPRAGQETQYF.

This clonotype was observed at least ten times. The chain employs TRBV4-3 and TRBJ2-3; a weak D match, TRBD1 (6 bases). CDR3 length: 15 residues. Germline values: CDR1 LGHNA, CDR2 YSLEER. The V and J ends lost 4 bases and 2 bases respectively, with 13 bases between them. The CDR3 region has the DNA TGCGCCAGCAGCCCTGGGACAAGTTACACAGATACGCAGTATTTT. Residues: CASSPGTSYTDTQYF.